This is a list of T cell receptor beta chains from one sample in a study of cytomegalovirus exposure and HLA in healthy donors. The repertoire was sequenced with immunoSEQ multiplex PCR; TCRdb's copy has only in-frame clones and lacks some. The record lists about 170,000 clones, of which the ten most abundant hold less than 0.95%. Sequencing was performed on PBMCs. These receptors came from a woman younger than 30 in good health and CMV-seropositive. Each CDR3 is given with its conserved first and last residue. A D gene is named only where the DNA matches it firmly.

v_gene	j_gene	len	d_gene	CDR3aa	CDR3nt
TRBV2	TRBJ1-1	13	NA	CAIEATTNTEAFF	TGTGCCATTGAGGCCACTACGAACACTGAAGCTTTCTTT
TRBV4-3	TRBJ2-2	14	NA	CASSLGGWAGELFF	TGCGCCAGCAGCCTCGGCGGCTGGGCCGGGGAGCTGTTTTTT
TRBV5-1	TRBJ2-7	15	TRBD2	CASSLVSGRRYEQYF	TGCGCCAGCAGCTTGGTTAGCGGGAGGAGATACGAGCAGTACTTC
TRBV4-1	TRBJ2-3	14	TRBD2	CASTPSLAADTQYF	TGCGCCTCCACCCCTAGTCTAGCGGCAGATACGCAGTATTTT
TRBV7-8	TRBJ1-2	13	TRBD1	CASSLGTGGGYTF	TGTGCCAGCAGCCTCGGGACAGGGGGTGGCTACACCTTC
TRBV4-3	TRBJ2-5	15	NA	CASSQDLHLQETQYF	TGCGCCAGCAGCCAAGATCTTCACTTACAAGAGACCCAGTACTTC
TRBV9	TRBJ2-5	17	NA	CASSARGRRALEETQYF	TGTGCCAGCAGCGCGAGGGGCCGGAGGGCGTTAGAGGAGACCCAGTACTTC
TRBV5-1	TRBJ2-7	15	TRBD2	CASGQPGTRTYEQYF	TGCGCCAGCGGCCAGCCGGGGACTAGGACATACGAGCAGTACTTC
TRBV5-6	TRBJ2-7	15	TRBD1	CASTWTGKPHYEQYF	TGTGCCAGCACCTGGACAGGGAAGCCTCACTACGAGCAGTACTTC
TRBV11-3	TRBJ2-2	15	NA	CASSFEGGLTGELFF	TGTGCCAGCAGCTTCGAGGGAGGTCTCACCGGGGAGCTGTTTTTT
TRBV7-9	TRBJ1-5	13	NA	CASSSQERQPQHF	TGTGCCAGCAGCTCTCAGGAACGTCAGCCCCAGCATTTT
TRBV9	TRBJ2-2	14	TRBD2	CASGRAEPTGELFF	TGTGCCAGCGGGAGGGCAGAACCCACCGGGGAGCTGTTTTTT
TRBV2	TRBJ2-3	15	TRBD1	CASNPQGAVRDTQYF	TGTGCCAGCAACCCCCAGGGGGCTGTACGTGATACGCAGTATTTT
TRBV2	TRBJ1-5	14	TRBD1	CASRDRGIDQPQHF	TGTGCCAGCAGGGACAGGGGTATTGATCAGCCCCAGCATTTT
TRBV5-1	TRBJ2-7	13	TRBD2	CASSPRTSGEQYF	TGCGCCAGCAGCCCTCGGACTAGCGGCGAGCAGTACTTC
TRBV4-1	TRBJ1-6	19	NA	CASSQDAGFLGRTNSPLHF	TGCGCCAGCAGCCAAGATGCGGGTTTTCTGGGCCGAACAAACTCACCCCTCCACTTT
TRBV11-3	TRBJ1-1	14	NA	CASSGRAGVTEAFF	TGTGCCAGCAGCGGAAGAGCAGGGGTTACTGAAGCTTTCTTT
TRBV25-1	TRBJ2-1	15	NA	CASSVPTSPLNEQFF	TGTGCCAGCAGTGTCCCAACTAGCCCCCTCAATGAGCAGTTCTTC
TRBV9	TRBJ2-2	15	TRBD2	CASSVGGRATGELFF	TGTGCCAGCAGCGTGGGCGGGAGGGCGACCGGGGAGCTGTTTTTT
TRBV7-2	TRBJ2-1	16	TRBD2	CASSLGRAGELDEQFF	TGTGCCAGCAGCTTAGGTCGAGCGGGAGAGTTAGATGAGCAGTTCTTC
TRBV27	TRBJ1-3	18	TRBD1	CASSLGTDKLVNGNTIYF	TGTGCCAGCAGTTTAGGGACAGATAAGTTGGTAAATGGAAACACCATATATTTT
TRBV6-5	TRBJ1-3	15	TRBD1	CASRRDRGSGNTIYF	TGTGCCAGCAGGAGGGACAGGGGTTCGGGAAACACCATATATTTT
TRBV5-1	TRBJ2-1	12	NA	CASSLNNNEQFF	TGCGCCAGCAGCTTGAACAACAATGAGCAGTTCTTC
TRBV4-2	TRBJ1-1	15	NA	CASSQVLGGNTEAFF	TGTGCCAGCAGCCAAGTCCTAGGGGGTAACACTGAAGCTTTCTTT
TRBV30	TRBJ1-5	14	NA	CAWSNRASNQPQHF	TGTGCCTGGAGTAATCGCGCAAGCAATCAGCCCCAGCATTTT
TRBV30	TRBJ2-7	13	NA	CAWSTGGPYEQYF	TGTGCCTGGAGTACCGGAGGACCCTACGAGCAGTACTTC
TRBV28	TRBJ2-1	16	TRBD1	CASRTLGTGTYNEQFF	TGTGCCAGCAGGACACTCGGGACAGGTACTTACAATGAGCAGTTCTTC
TRBV2	TRBJ1-5	15	TRBD1	CASTEQGAINQPQHF	TGTGCCAGCACTGAACAGGGGGCAATCAATCAGCCCCAGCATTTT
TRBV15	TRBJ1-2	13	NA	CATSRVEQYGYTF	TGTGCCACCAGCAGAGTGGAACAGTATGGCTACACCTTC
TRBV2	TRBJ1-5	17	NA	CASSGGGSAWGNQPQHF	TGTGCCAGCAGTGGGGGCGGTTCAGCTTGGGGCAATCAGCCCCAGCATTTT
TRBV30	TRBJ1-5	14	TRBD1	CAWDRAFVGQPQHF	TGTGCCTGGGACAGGGCGTTCGTAGGTCAGCCCCAGCATTTT
TRBV5-1	TRBJ2-3	15	NA	CASSLGSRGVDTQYF	TGCGCCAGCAGCTTGGGGTCCAGGGGGGTAGATACGCAGTATTTT
TRBV2	TRBJ1-6	15	TRBD1	CASTELTGARSPLHF	TGTGCCAGCACCGAACTGACAGGGGCTCGTTCACCCCTCCACTTT
TRBV29-1	TRBJ2-1	16	NA	CSVEVDSPSSYNEQFF	TGCAGCGTTGAGGTAGACAGCCCCTCCTCCTACAATGAGCAGTTCTTC
TRBV4-1	TRBJ1-6	15	NA	CASSPDGTFDSPLHF	TGCGCCAGCAGCCCCGACGGGACATTCGATTCACCCCTCCACTTT
TRBV4-1	TRBJ1-1	14	NA	CASSQGHRNTEAFF	TGCGCCAGCAGCCAGGGACACCGAAACACTGAAGCTTTCTTT
TRBV2	TRBJ2-1	14	TRBD2	CASSASGRYNEQFF	TGTGCCAGCAGTGCTAGCGGGAGGTACAATGAGCAGTTCTTC
TRBV18	TRBJ1-1	13	NA	CASSPQGSTEAFF	TGTGCCAGCTCACCCCAGGGTAGCACTGAAGCTTTCTTT
TRBV30	TRBJ2-6	16	NA	CAWSVFAASGANVLTF	TGTGCCTGGAGTGTTTTCGCGGCTTCTGGGGCCAACGTCCTGACTTTC
TRBV30	TRBJ2-5	15	NA	CAWSLARDFQETQYF	TGTGCCTGGAGCCTGGCCCGAGACTTCCAAGAGACCCAGTACTTC
TRBV7-2	TRBJ2-7	12	NA	CASSLTTYEQYF	TGTGCCAGCAGCCTGACTACCTACGAGCAGTACTTC
TRBV18	TRBJ2-5	13	NA	CASSTGVQETQYF	TGTGCCAGCTCCACAGGCGTCCAAGAGACCCAGTACTTC
TRBV6-5	TRBJ2-5	15	TRBD2	CASIGTSGRGKTQYF	TGTGCCAGCATTGGGACTAGCGGGAGAGGGAAGACCCAGTACTTC
TRBV7-2	TRBJ2-7	14	NA	CASSLVRAPYEQYF	TGTGCCAGCAGCTTAGTGCGGGCACCCTACGAGCAGTACTTC
TRBV15	TRBJ1-4	13	TRBD1	CATRRQGGEKLFF	TGTGCCACCAGACGGCAGGGGGGTGAAAAACTGTTTTTT
TRBV11-2	TRBJ2-7	16	TRBD1	CASSALRRQGSYEQYF	TGTGCCAGCAGCGCGCTTCGGAGACAGGGGTCCTACGAGCAGTACTTC
TRBV5-1	TRBJ2-1	16	TRBD1	CASSLAQGLTYNEQFF	TGCGCCAGCAGCTTGGCACAGGGGCTGACCTACAATGAGCAGTTCTTC